This TCR beta chain was identified during a study of CD8 T cells in Susac syndrome. Comments on this clonotype: No antigen is known for it.

V was clipped by 6 bases and J by 2 bases, with 23 bases between them. The CDR3 runs to 19 residues. Roughly 0.45 to 1 ug RNA was reverse transcribed with random hexamers. TCR beta CDR3 was amplified by immunoSEQ covering 54 Vbeta and 13 Jbeta. TCRdb recomputed calls from the immunoSEQ multiplex PCR reads with MiXCR, one row per CDR3 protein. Altogether about 180,000 distinct CDR3 sequences are present, approximately 95% being singletons, with the ten largest covering more than 0.09%. Study-wide points: TCR sequencing and HLA analysis covered a relatively small number of individuals.

In blood CD8+ and CD4+ T cells, TCR beta underwent sequencing. In contrast to the negatively isolated CD8+ and CD4+ T cells, TEMRA cells were FACS-enriched. The chain uses TRBV12-3 or TRBV12-4 and TRBJ2-6; weak D call: TRBD1 (7 bases). The source of this sequence is a human donor with multiple sclerosis. Material for sequencing was CD4+ T cells from PBMCs. In nucleotides, the CDR3 is TGTGCCAGCAGCCGATGGCCGGCAGGGGGGTTTCCTGGGGCCAACGTCCTGACTTTC. Protein sequence: CASSRWPAGGFPGANVLTF.